The 25 T cell receptor beta chains below all came from one sample that was sequenced in a study of regulatory T cells in long-lasting Graves disease. Time point defined: newly diagnosed GD, antithyroid drugs for less than 3 months. RNA isolated from PBMCs was used to make the TCR library. Library construction for TCR beta used iRepertoire HTBI primers and Arm-PCR of CDR3 regions. MiXCR, run by TCRdb on the multiplex PCR reads, gives a single entry per CDR3 protein. The sample includes 540,000 or so distinct CDR3 sequences, less than 15% seen only once; the top ten take roughly 10%. Separately, the same data were catalogued under a study of T cells in Graves' hyperthyroidism and ophthalmopathy.

Sequences were derived from peripheral blood mononuclear cells (PBMCs), sampled at new diagnosis, from a patient treated with antithyroid drugs. The receptors were sampled from a young man with Graves disease.

The table lists this clonotype with many counts. This chain joins TRBV5-4 and TRBJ2-5, with 8 bases identical to TRBD1. The CDR3 runs to 17 residues. From germline, CDR1 is SGHNT and CDR2 YYREEE (reference sequence). V shed 6 bases, J shed 5 bases, and the junction held 18 bases outside the gene matches. In DNA form, the CDR3 reads TGTGCCAGCACCCAAGACCTGACAGGGGTGCTGGGGGAGACCCAGTACTTC. Amino acid sequence: CASTQDLTGVLGETQYF.

This clonotype occurred a few times. The genes are TRBV18 and TRBJ2-7, with 8 bases identical to TRBD1. The V segment lost 5 bases and the J segment 6 bases; nucleotides outside the gene matches: 12. The CDR3 loop spans 15 amino acids. Looked up from germline, CDR1 is KGHSH and CDR2 is LQKENI. CDR3 residues: CASSDNRGAPGEQYF. The CDR3 DNA sequence: TGTGCCAGCTCAGATAACAGGGGGGCGCCGGGCGAGCAGTACTTC. The full variable domain, completed using reference TRBV18 and TRBJ2-7, is NAGVMQNPRHLVRRRGQEARLRCSPMKGHSHVYWYRQLPEEGLKFMVYLQKENIIDESGMPKERFSAEFPKEGPSILRIQQVVRGDSAAYFCASSDNRGAPGEQYFGPGTRLTVT.

V usage is TRBV12-3 or TRBV12-4 and J usage is TRBJ2-7; perhaps TRBD1 as D (7 bases). V lost 5 bases, J lost 3 bases, and 20 bases lay in between. This CDR3 spans 16 amino acids. The CDR3 coding sequence is TGTGCCAGCAGTCCCCTTGGATTCCAGGGGGGCTACGAGCAGTACTTC. Amino acid sequence: CASSPLGFQGGYEQYF.

The rearrangement joins TRBV2 to TRBJ2-7; 9 nucleotides align to TRBD2. Germline trimming cut 3 bases from V and 2 bases from J; bases unmatched to any gene: 11. Germline CDR1 is SNHLY and CDR2 is FYNNEI. This CDR3 is 17 amino acids long. The CDR3 sequence: CASSDDEASGNTYEQYF. The CDR3 nucleotides read TGTGCCAGCAGTGACGATGAGGCTAGCGGGAACACCTACGAGCAGTACTTC.

This clonotype was counted only a few times. The V and J genes are TRBV12-5 and TRBJ2-3, with unresolved D. Deletions cut 3 bases from V and 2 bases from J, with 9 bases between. CDR1 and CDR2 (germline): LGHNT, FRNRAP. This CDR3 is built from 14 residues. The CDR3 nucleotides are TGTGCTAGTGGTTTAGAACTCTCCACAGATACGCAGTATTTT. Residues: CASGLELSTDTQYF.

About this clonotype: A much larger clone differs from this one at a single base, so this may be a read error. This chain uses TRBV20-1 with TRBJ2-5, with TRBD1 matching 12 bases. CDR3 length: 15 amino acids. V trimming: 7 bases; J trimming: 11 bases; junction bases outside the gene matches: 17. Germline V gives CDR1 DFQATT, CDR2 SNEGSKA (reference sequence). CDR3: CSVLLGTGGKYEQYF. CDR3 nucleotides: TGCAGTGTTCTCCTTGGGACAGGGGGCAAGTATGAGCAGTACTTC.

This CDR3 is CATSDPGLAGGPSGTDTQYF. In nucleotides, the CDR3 is TGTGCCACCAGTGACCCGGGACTAGCGGGAGGGCCCTCGGGCACAGATACGCAGTATTTT. The chain uses TRBV24-1 and TRBJ2-3, with 16 bases aligning to TRBD2. CDR1 and CDR2 (germline): KGHDR, SFDVKD. This CDR3 spans 20 amino acids. V dropped 4 bases and J dropped 1; count of bases not matched to a gene: 10.

This clonotype occurred many times. The chain recombines TRBV19 with TRBJ2-7, with TRBD1 matching 7 bases. The CDR3 is made up of 15 amino acids. Germline assignment: CDR1 LNHDA and CDR2 SQIVND (reference sequence). V gave up 5 bases and J gave up 1 base; unmatched junction bases: 8. The DNA of the CDR3 is TGTGCCAGTAGTGGTTGGACAGGCGCTTCCTACGAGCAGTACTTC. Protein: CASSGWTGASYEQYF.

Turning to this clonotype: A single base is all that separates this from a far larger clone, so a read error is likely. The V call is TRBV11-2, the J call TRBJ2-1; tentative D call: TRBD2 (5 bases). This CDR3 is built from 13 residues. Germline V gene data show CDR1 as SGHAT and CDR2 as FQNNGV. V lost 1 base to trimming and J lost 10 bases, with 11 bases between them. The CDR3: CASSLGRPSEQFF. The CDR3 nucleotides read TGTGCCAGCAGCTTAGGGAGGCCCAGCGAGCAGTTCTTC.

Here the CDR3 DNA reads TGTGCCACCAGTCGCCGGGGGTCCCTCACAGATACGCAGTATTTT. As protein: CATSRRGSLTDTQYF. The chain couples TRBV24-1 to TRBJ2-3; a possible D gene is TRBD2 (6 bases). The germline CDR1 and CDR2 sequences are KGHDR and SFDVKD. The CDR3 has 15 amino acids. V gave up 6 bases and J gave up 2 bases, with 14 bases separating them.

A few counts support this clonotype. CDR3 bases: TGTGCCTGGAGTGTACTAGGAGCCCCCTACGAGCAGTACTTC. Amino acids: CAWSVLGAPYEQYF. This chain links TRBV30 with TRBJ2-7; maybe TRBD2 (5 bases). Germline V gene lookup returns CDR1 GTSNPN and CDR2 SVGIG (reference sequence). This CDR3 spans 14 amino acids. Between the trimmed V and J ends, which lost 0 bases and 2 bases, there was a span of 11 bases. Combining the CDR3 with reference TRBV30 and TRBJ2-7 gives the whole variable domain SQTIHQWPATLVQPVGSPLSLECTVEGTSNPNLYWYRQAAGRGLQLLFYSVGIGQISSEVPQNLSASRPQDRQFILSSKKLLLSDSGFYLCAWSVLGAPYEQYFGPGTRLTVT.

This clonotype was detected many times. The rearrangement uses TRBV11-2 and TRBJ1-4, with D possibly TRBD1 on 5 matching bases. The V gene's germline CDR1 is SGHAT and CDR2 FQNNGV. The V gene lost 5 bases and the J gene lost 7 bases, with 14 bases spanning the gap. The CDR3 covers 14 residues. The CDR3 nucleotides read TGTGCCAGCAGCGACGGGACCTGGGGTGAAAAACTGTTTTTT. Its translation: CASSDGTWGEKLFF.

Turning to this clonotype: A read error is possible here, since a much larger clone lies one base away. The gene calls are TRBV13 and TRBJ1-2; a possible D gene is TRBD1 (5 bases). The CDR3 contains 14 residues. CDR1 is PRHDT and CDR2 is FYEKMQ in the germline V gene (reference sequence). As DNA, the CDR3 is TGTACCAGCAGCTTAGTTGGGGCGCAGCGTGGCTACACCTTC. Its translation is CTSSLVGAQRGYTF.

This clonotype has at least ten counts. This chain connects TRBV14 to TRBJ2-3, with 11 bases matching TRBD2. The CDR3 has 17 amino acids. Germline CDR1 is SGHDN and CDR2 is FVKESK. Trimming at V came to 4 bases and at J to 3 bases, leaving 9 bases not matched to a gene. The CDR3 here is CASSPIQGTSGTDTQYF. The CDR3, as DNA: TGTGCCAGCAGCCCCATCCAAGGGACTAGCGGAACAGATACGCAGTATTTT.

This clonotype was seen more than once but under ten times. The CDR3 region is CATSREGSNYEQYF. CDR3 DNA: TGTGCCACCAGCAGAGAAGGGAGTAACTACGAGCAGTACTTC. The chain couples TRBV15 to TRBJ2-7; D is perhaps TRBD2 (5 bases). Germline lookup yields CDR1 LNHNV and CDR2 YYDKDF (reference sequence). The CDR3 has 14 amino acids. Trimming took off 0 bases at V and 3 bases at J, with 9 bases between the two ends.

This clonotype has ten or more counts. V gene TRBV7-9 combines with J gene TRBJ2-3; the D gene is possibly TRBD2 (6 bases). Germline-derived CDR1 and CDR2 are SEHNR and FQNEAQ (reference sequence). The CDR3 covers 19 residues. Trimming removed 3 bases at V and 0 bases at J, with 22 bases between. CDR3 sequence (DNA): TGTGCCAGCAGCTTTCCCAAGCTAGGCCGGAGGGCCAGCACAGATACGCAGTATTTT. The encoded protein is CASSFPKLGRRASTDTQYF.

The sample holds many counts of this clonotype. This chain joins TRBV2 and TRBJ2-7; 10 positions agree with TRBD1. The CDR3 is 14 amino acids. Germline V gives CDR1 SNHLY, CDR2 FYNNEI. The V and J ends lost 8 bases and 4 bases, in that order; junction bases with no gene match: 8. CDR3 sequence reads: CASGRQGAGYEQYF. In DNA form, the CDR3 reads TGTGCCAGCGGAAGACAGGGGGCCGGGTACGAGCAGTACTTC.

This clonotype appeared a few times. This chain connects TRBV7-9 to TRBJ1-3, with a weak D call TRBD1 (6 bases). V gave up 7 bases and J gave up 2 bases, with 12 bases separating them. From germline, CDR1 is SEHNR and CDR2 FQNEAQ (reference sequence). The CDR3 extends over 14 amino acids. CDR3 sequence reads: CASNSGEAGNTIYF. The CDR3 DNA follows: TGTGCCAGCAACTCAGGGGAAGCTGGAAACACCATATATTTT.

This clonotype appeared many times. The genes are TRBV2 and TRBJ1-5; D is unclear. This CDR3 region has 15 residues. Germline V gene lookup returns CDR1 SNHLY and CDR2 FYNNEI. V was cut by 5 bases and J by 5 bases, with 16 bases left in between. CDR3 DNA sequence: TGTGCCAGCAGTAGCTATGGGGAGGTGTATCAGCCCCAGCATTTT. It codes for CASSSYGEVYQPQHF.

In this sample, this clonotype turned up a few times. The chain links TRBV14 to TRBJ1-4; no clear D. The CDR3 covers 15 residues. Germline assignment: CDR1 SGHDN and CDR2 FVKESK. V lost 1 base, J lost 6 bases, and 12 bases lay in between. CDR3: CASSQGGTRDEKLFF. As DNA, the CDR3 is TGTGCCAGCAGCCAAGGGGGTACTCGGGATGAAAAACTGTTTTTT.

CDR3 sequence reads: CASSTKVFF. CDR3 coding DNA: TGTGCCAGTAGTACCAAGGTGTTCTTC. The gene calls are TRBV19 and TRBJ2-1; D remains unclear. The CDR3 consists of 9 residues. The germline V and J ends were trimmed by 4 bases and 15 bases, with 7 bases remaining between them. Germline loops: CDR1 LNHDA, CDR2 SQIVND (reference sequence).

This clonotype was detected many times. This chain uses TRBV19 with TRBJ2-2; no reliable D call. The CDR3 has 13 residues. Germline V CDR1 and CDR2: LNHDA, SQIVND (reference sequence). Trimming cost V 7 bases and J 2 bases, with 8 bases left between them. This CDR3 is CASISLNTGELFF. DNA of the CDR3: TGTGCCAGTATCTCCCTCAACACCGGGGAGCTGTTTTTT. The full variable domain, rest sourced from reference TRBV19 and TRBJ2-2, is DGGITQSPKYLFRKEGQNVTLSCEQNLNHDAMYWYRQDPGQGLRLIYYSQIVNDFQKGDIAEGYSVSREKKESFPLTVTSAQKNPTAFYLCASISLNTGELFFGEGSRLTVL.

This clonotype was seen more than once but under ten times. The J gene is TRBJ2-3, the V gene TRBV10-1; 12 bases fit TRBD2. The trim removed 5 bases at V and 2 bases at J, leaving 8 bases unmatched. Germline V gene sequence: CDR1 WNHNN, CDR2 SYGVQD (reference sequence). The CDR3 covers 17 residues. The CDR3 region has the DNA TGCGCCAGCAGTAATCCGGGACTAGCGGGCAACACAGATACGCAGTATTTT. Protein product: CASSNPGLAGNTDTQYF.

This clonotype showed up many times. This chain joins TRBV6-2 or TRBV6-3 and TRBJ2-7; 8 positions match TRBD2. J was trimmed by 5 bases and V by 4 bases; bases with no gene match: 10. Per germline, CDR1 MNHEY and CDR2 SVGEGT. The CDR3 runs 15 residues. The CDR3 nucleotides read TGTGCCAGCAGTTCTACTAGCGGTAGGAGCAACGAGCAGTACTTC. Protein: CASSSTSGRSNEQYF.

This clonotype was found a few times. The chain has TRBV10-3 and TRBJ2-1; 10 positions match TRBD2. The germline CDR1 and CDR2 sequences are ENHRY and SYGVKD. With V trimmed by 11 bases and J by 6 bases, 10 bases remained unmatched. CDR3 size: 14 residues. The CDR3 DNA reads TGTGCCGTTGAAGCGGGAGGGCCCCGCAATGAGCAGTTCTTC. Its protein is CAVEAGGPRNEQFF.